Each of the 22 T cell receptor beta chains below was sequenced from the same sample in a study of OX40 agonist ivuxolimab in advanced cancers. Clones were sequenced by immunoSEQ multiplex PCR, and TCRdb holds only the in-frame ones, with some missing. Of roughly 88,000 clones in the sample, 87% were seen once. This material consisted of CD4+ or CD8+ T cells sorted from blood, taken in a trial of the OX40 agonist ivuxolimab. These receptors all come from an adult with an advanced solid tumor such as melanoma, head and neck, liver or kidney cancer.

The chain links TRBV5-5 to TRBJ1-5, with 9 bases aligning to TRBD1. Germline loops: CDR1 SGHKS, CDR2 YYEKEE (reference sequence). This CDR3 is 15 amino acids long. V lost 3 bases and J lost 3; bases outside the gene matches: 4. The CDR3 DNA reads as TGTGCCAGCAGCTCGGGACAGGGATTCAATCAGCCCCAGCATTTT. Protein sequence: CASSSGQGFNQPQHF.

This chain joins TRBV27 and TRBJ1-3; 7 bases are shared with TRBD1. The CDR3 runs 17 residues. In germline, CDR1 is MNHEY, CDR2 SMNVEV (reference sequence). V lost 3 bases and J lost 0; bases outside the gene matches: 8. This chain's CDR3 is CASSFAGGGLSGNTIYF. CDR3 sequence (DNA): TGTGCCAGCAGTTTCGCAGGGGGGGGACTCTCTGGAAACACCATATATTTT.

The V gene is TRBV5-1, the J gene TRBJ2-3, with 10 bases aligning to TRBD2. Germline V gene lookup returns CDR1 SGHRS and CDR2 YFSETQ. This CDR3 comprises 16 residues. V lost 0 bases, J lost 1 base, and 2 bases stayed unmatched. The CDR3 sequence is CASSLGLAGGTDTQYF. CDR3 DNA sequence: TGCGCCAGCAGCTTGGGTCTAGCGGGAGGCACAGATACGCAGTATTTT.

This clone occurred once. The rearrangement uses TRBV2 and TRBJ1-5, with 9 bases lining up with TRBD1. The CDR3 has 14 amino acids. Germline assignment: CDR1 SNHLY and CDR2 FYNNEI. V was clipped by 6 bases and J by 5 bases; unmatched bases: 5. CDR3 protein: CASSSGQGDQPQHF. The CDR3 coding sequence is TGTGCCAGCAGCTCGGGACAGGGAGATCAGCCCCAGCATTTT.

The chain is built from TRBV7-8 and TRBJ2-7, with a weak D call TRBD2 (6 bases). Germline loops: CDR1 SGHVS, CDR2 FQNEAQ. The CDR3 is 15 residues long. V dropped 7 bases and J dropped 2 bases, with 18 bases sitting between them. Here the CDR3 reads CASTTQEGTAYEQYF. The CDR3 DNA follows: TGTGCCAGCACCACCCAGGAGGGAACGGCCTACGAGCAGTACTTC.

CDR3 region: CASSYSKGSNQPQHF. The CDR3 bases are TGTGCCAGCAGTTACTCGAAGGGTAGCAATCAGCCCCAGCATTTT. The V call is TRBV6-6, the J call TRBJ1-5; D remains ambiguous. The germline V gene has CDR1 MNHNY and CDR2 SVGAGI (reference sequence). CDR3 size: 15 residues. Trimming took 0 bases from V and 0 from J, leaving 6 bases between them.

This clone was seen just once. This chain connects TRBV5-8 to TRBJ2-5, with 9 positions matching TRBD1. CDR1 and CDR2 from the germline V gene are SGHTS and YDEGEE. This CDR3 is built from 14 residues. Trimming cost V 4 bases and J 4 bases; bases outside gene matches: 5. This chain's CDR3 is CASSGDRVRETQYF. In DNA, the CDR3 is TGTGCCAGCAGCGGGGACAGGGTGCGAGAGACCCAGTACTTC.

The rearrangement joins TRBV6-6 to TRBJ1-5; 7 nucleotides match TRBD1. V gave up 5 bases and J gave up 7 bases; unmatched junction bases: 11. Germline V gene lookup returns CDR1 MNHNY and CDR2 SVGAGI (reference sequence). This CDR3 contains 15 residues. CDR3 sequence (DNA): TGTGCCAGCAGTCCCATGAGACAGGGCAGGCAGCCCCAGCATTTT. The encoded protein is CASSPMRQGRQPQHF.

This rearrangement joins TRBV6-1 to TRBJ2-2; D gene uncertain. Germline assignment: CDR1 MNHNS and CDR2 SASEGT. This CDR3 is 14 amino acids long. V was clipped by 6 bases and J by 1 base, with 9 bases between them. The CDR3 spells CASSLTLNTGELFF. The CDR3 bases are TGTGCCAGCAGCCTGACTTTGAACACCGGGGAGCTGTTTTTT.

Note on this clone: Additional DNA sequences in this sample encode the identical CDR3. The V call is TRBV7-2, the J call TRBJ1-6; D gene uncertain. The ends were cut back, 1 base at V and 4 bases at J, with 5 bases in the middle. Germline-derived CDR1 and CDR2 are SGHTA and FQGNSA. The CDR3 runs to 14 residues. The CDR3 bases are TGTGCCAGCAGCTTAGACGGTTATAATTCACCCCTCCACTTT. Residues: CASSLDGYNSPLHF.

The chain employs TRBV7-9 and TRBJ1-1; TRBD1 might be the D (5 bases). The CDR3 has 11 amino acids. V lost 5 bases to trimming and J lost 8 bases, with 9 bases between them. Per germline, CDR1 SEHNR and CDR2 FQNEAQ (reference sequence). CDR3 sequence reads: CASSLTEEAFF. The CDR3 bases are TGTGCCAGCAGCCTGACAGAAGAAGCTTTCTTT.

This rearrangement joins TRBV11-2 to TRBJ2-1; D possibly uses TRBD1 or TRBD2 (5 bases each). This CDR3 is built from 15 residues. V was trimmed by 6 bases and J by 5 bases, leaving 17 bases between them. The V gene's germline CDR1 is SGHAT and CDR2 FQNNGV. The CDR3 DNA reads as TGTGCCAGCAGTCCCGGGACCCGGAACGACAATGAGCAGTTCTTC. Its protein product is CASSPGTRNDNEQFF.

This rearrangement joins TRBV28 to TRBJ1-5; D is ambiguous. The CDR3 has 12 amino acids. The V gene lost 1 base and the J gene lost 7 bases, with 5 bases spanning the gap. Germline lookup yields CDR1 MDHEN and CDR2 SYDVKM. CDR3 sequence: CASSLSLQPQHF. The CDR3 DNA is TGTGCCAGCAGTTTATCTTTACAGCCCCAGCATTTT.

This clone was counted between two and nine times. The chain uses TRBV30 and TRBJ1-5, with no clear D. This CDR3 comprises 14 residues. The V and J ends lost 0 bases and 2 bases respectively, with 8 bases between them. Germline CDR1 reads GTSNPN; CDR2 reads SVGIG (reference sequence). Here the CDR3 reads CAWSVGSGNQPQHF. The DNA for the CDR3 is TGTGCCTGGAGTGTCGGCAGTGGCAATCAGCCCCAGCATTTT.

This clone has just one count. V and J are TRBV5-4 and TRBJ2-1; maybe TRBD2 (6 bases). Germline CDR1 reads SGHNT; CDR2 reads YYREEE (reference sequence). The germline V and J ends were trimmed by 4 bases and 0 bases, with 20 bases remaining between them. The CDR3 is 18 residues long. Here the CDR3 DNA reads TGTGCCAGCAGCCCATCAGATCTAGCGACCAGCTCCTACAATGAGCAGTTCTTC. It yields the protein CASSPSDLATSSYNEQFF.

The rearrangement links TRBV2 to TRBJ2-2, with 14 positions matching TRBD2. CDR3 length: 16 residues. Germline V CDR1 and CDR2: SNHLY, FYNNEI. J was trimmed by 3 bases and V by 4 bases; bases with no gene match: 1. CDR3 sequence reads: CASSGGLAGDTGELFF. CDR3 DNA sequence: TGTGCCAGCAGTGGGGGACTAGCGGGAGACACCGGGGAGCTGTTTTTT.

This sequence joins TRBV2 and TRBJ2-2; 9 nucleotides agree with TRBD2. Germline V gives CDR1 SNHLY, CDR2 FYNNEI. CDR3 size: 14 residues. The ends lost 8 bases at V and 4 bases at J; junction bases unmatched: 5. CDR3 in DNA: TGTGCCAGCCACGGGACTAGCCGCACCGGGGAGCTGTTTTTT. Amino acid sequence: CASHGTSRTGELFF.

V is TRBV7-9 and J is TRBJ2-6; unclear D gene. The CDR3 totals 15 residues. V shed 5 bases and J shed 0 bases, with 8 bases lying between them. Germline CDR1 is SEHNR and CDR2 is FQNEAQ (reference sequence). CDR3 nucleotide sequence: TGTGCCAGCAGCGACCAGATCTCTGGGGCCAACGTCCTGACTTTC. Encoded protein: CASSDQISGANVLTF.

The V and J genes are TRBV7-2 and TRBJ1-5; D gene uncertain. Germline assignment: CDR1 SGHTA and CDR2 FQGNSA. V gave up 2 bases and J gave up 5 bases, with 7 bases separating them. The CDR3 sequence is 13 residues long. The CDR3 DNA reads TGTGCCAGCAGCTTATGGAGGGATCAGCCCCAGCATTTT. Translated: CASSLWRDQPQHF.

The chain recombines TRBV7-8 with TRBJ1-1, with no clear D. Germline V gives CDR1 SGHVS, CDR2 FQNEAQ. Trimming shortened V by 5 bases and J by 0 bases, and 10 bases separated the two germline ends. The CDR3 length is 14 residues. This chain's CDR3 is CASSPNTVNTEAFF. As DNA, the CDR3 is TGTGCCAGCAGCCCCAATACAGTGAACACTGAAGCTTTCTTT. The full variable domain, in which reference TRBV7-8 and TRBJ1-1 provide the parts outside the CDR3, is GAGVSQSPRYKVAKRGQDVALRCDPISGHVSLFWYQQALGQGPEFLTYFQNEAQLDKSGLPSDRFFAERPEGSVSTLKIQRTQQEDSAVYLCASSPNTVNTEAFFGQGTRLTVV.

In nucleotides, the CDR3 is TGTGCCAGCAGCGTTTTCGGGACAGGGGCCACCGAGCAGTACTTC. Translated, it gives CASSVFGTGATEQYF. The chain uses TRBV6-5 and TRBJ2-7; 10 bases line up with TRBD1. Germline V lookup: CDR1 MNHEY, CDR2 SVGAGI. With 6 bases clipped from V and 6 bases from J, the junction kept 11 bases outside the gene matches. This CDR3 has 15 residues.

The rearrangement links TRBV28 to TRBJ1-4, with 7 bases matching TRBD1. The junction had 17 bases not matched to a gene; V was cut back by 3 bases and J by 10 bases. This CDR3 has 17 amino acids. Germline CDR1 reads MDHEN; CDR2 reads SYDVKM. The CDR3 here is CASSLDRTHLILGKLFF. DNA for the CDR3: TGTGCCAGCAGTTTGGACAGGACCCACCTGATTCTTGGAAAACTGTTTTTT. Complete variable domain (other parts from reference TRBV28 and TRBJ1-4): DVKVTQSSRYLVKRTGEKVFLECVQDMDHENMFWYRQDPGLGLRLIYFSYDVKMKEKGDIPEGYSVSREKKERFSLILESASTNQTSMYLCASSLDRTHLILGKLFFGSGTQLSVL.